This T cell receptor (beta chain) came from a study of shared clonotypes between healthy human individuals. Across the whole study: Each donor's CD8 memory used one plate, CD8 naive two, each CD4 subset three.

This CDR3 is 15 amino acids long. Germline CDR1 LNHDA, CDR2 SQIVND (reference sequence). The V and J ends lost 5 bases and 1 base respectively, with 14 bases between them. Sequencing used immunoSEQ multiplex PCR; TCRdb keeps in-frame clones, though not all of them. The data show under 1,100,000 clones, about 80% seen once. The sequencing input was memory CD4+ T cells from PBMCs. Stated subset: CD45RA-negative fraction. This clonotype was sampled from a man between 18 and 35 years old in good health. Some clones in this sample may be carry-over from other donors' samples. The chain couples TRBV19 to TRBJ1-2; D might be TRBD1 (5 bases). CDR3 amino acids: CASSVRGSNNYGYTF. As DNA, the CDR3 is TGTGCCAGTAGTGTAAGGGGAAGTAATAACTATGGCTACACCTTC.